This TCR beta chain is from a study of T cell responses to AZD1222 COVID-19 vaccine (dated by TCRdb to about 2021). Describing the broader study: Because spike-specific TCR depth and breadth did not differ between the two schedules, AZD1222 recipients who got a second dose at roughly 4 weeks were pooled with those who got a second dose at roughly 12 weeks. A total of approximately 230 trial participants underwent TCR sequencing, of whom roughly 210 received two doses of AZD1222 and about 26 received two doses of the MenACWY control vaccine. Trial participants were enrolled into age subgroups of 18-55, 56-69 and 70-plus years, which contained about 150, 27 and 61 TCR-sequenced participants, respectively.

Here is what the overall study found, with its caveats: After two AZD1222 doses, spike-specific TCR breadth and depth were significantly higher than at day 0 and than in MenACWY recipients. The vaccine-associated CD4 TCRs covered the entire spike protein, and the dominant responses fell in regions 160-218 and 743-854. In the small 56-69-year group, the increase in depth fell short of significance, most likely because of low power. No day 14 peak-response samples were available, so repertoires were characterized only after the peak T cell response. Nearly half of unique spike-specific TCRs reportedly recognized epitopes outside regions mutated in the B.1.351 and B.1.1.7 variants. Conclusions about previously exposed vaccinees were limited because only five to seven AZD1222 recipients were SARS-CoV-2 seropositive at baseline. Most participants were white British and females outnumbered males, and the authors suggested that clonal diversity may have been underestimated.

Its CDR3 holds 15 amino acids, cysteine through phenylalanine. Of the read, only the CDR3 DNA is kept; its 45 bases are in frame from base 1. The V end gives up 6 bases and the J end 1 base, leaving 3 bases in the junction not matched to a gene. Taken from the germline V gene (reference sequence), the CDR1 and CDR2 loops are LNHDA and SQIVND. The CDR3 regions of human TCRbeta chains were subjected to immunosequencing. For the original study's pipeline: Repertoire TCRs were checked for matches against a reference library of SARS-CoV-2-specific TCRs that had been generated using the MIRA antigen-specificity platform. Breadth was defined as the fraction of unique TCRs that were SARS-CoV-2-associated, and depth was defined as the fraction of total T cells that were SARS-CoV-2-associated. Using the MIRA data, every spike-specific TCR was mapped to the spike region that the TCR reacted to and assigned to either a CD4 or a CD8 class. Log10-transformed breadth and depth values were compared by one-way ANOVA with Sidak's multiple comparisons tests. Entries here come from immuneACCESS through TCRdb and include only in-frame sequences with V and J called. Some clones fail to appear in such tables; in the studies checked, an unresolved V gene covers under half of the shortfall, and the cause of the remainder is unknown. V and J calls plus clone size are reproduced from that table; the DNA served to infer D and trimming. The sample table records 150,000 to 180,000 clones; over 85% of these occur just once. The biggest ten clones account for 18% of the sample.

Interpreted using the paper, the time point label stands for: baseline before first vaccination. Samples from vaccinated people were obtained from the UK trials COV001 and COV002, which included a single-blind randomized controlled phase 2/3 trial of AZD1222 (ChAdOx1 nCoV-19) in healthy adults. For TCRbeta chain sequencing, PBMC samples were collected from trial participants at day 0 and at day 28 after the second dose. With regard to this clone: The antigen it binds to is not known. One base away there is no much larger clone; base qualities are not given.

The sequence was obtained from an adult in good health. This chain is built from TRBV19 and TRBJ2-2; 9 bases in between match TRBD1. The sample here was peripheral blood, taken on day 0 of AZD1222 vaccination. The CDR3 loop reads CASRTDRGNTGELFF. The nucleotide sequence is TGTGCCAGTAGGACGGACAGGGGGAACACCGGGGAGCTGTTTTTT.